These T cell receptor beta chains were read from a single sample in a study of blood T cells in healthy people across ages. TCRdb processed the 5' RACE reads anew with MiXCR; each CDR3 protein has one entry. The table has 730,000 or so distinct CDR3 sequences, about 42% seen once. The sequencing input was blood. These receptors came from a woman aged 55-69 years in good health. CDR3s include the opening cysteine and the closing phenylalanine or tryptophan. A D gene is named only where the DNA matches it firmly. Clone size is not always given. Where it is, it says once, few, many or a class for expanded clones.

>TRBD2|TRBJ2-1|TRBV24-1|few
TGTGCCACCAGTAGTCCTAGCGGACCTGGGCATGAGCAGTTCTTC
CATSSPSGPGHEQFF
>TRBD1|TRBJ1-2|TRBV7-3|few
TGTGCCAGCAGCATTACCGGGACAGCTAACTATGGCTACACCTTC
CASSITGTANYGYTF
>.|TRBJ2-5|TRBV18|few
TGTGCCAGCTCACCCCCCAGCACGGGAGAGACCCAGTACTTC
CASSPPSTGETQYF
>TRBD1|TRBJ2-5|TRBV6-5|.
TGTGCCAGCAGTTATAGGACAGGGGGAGAGACCCAGTACTTC
CASSYRTGGETQYF
>.|TRBJ1-6|TRBV20-1|once
TGCAGTGCTAGTCGTGACCCACCCTGGTCACCCCTCCACTTT
CSASRDPPWSPLHF
>.|TRBJ1-6|TRBV4-2|many
TGTGCCAGCAGCCAAGATAAGCTTTATTCACCCCTCCACTTT
CASSQDKLYSPLHF
>TRBD1|TRBJ2-7|TRBV15|.
TGTGCCACCAGCGTCGGGACAGGAAACTACGAGCAGTACTTC
CATSVGTGNYEQYF
>TRBD1|TRBJ2-1|TRBV4-1|many
TGCGCCAGCAGCCAAGGGGACAGGGCATACAATGAGCAGTTCTTC
CASSQGDRAYNEQFF
>.|TRBJ1-5|TRBV11-1|.
TGTGCCAGCAGCTTAGGCCCATCGCCTCAGCCCCAGCATTTT
CASSLGPSPQPQHF
>.|TRBJ1-2|TRBV25-1|.
TGTGCCAGCAGTGAATATGCGGCCACGATAAACTATGGCTACACCTTC
CASSEYAATINYGYTF
>.|TRBJ2-1|TRBV5-6|few
TGTGCCAGCAGCTTGATGGGGGATGAGCAGTTCTTC
CASSLMGDEQFF
>.|TRBJ2-4|TRBV7-8|.
TGTGCCAGCAGCTTAGCTGTCGGTAGCGCGAAGATTCAGTACTTC
CASSLAVGSAKIQYF
>TRBD1|TRBJ2-7|TRBV6-6|few
TGTGCCAGCAGGAGGGACAGTACCTACATGGAGCAGTACTTC
CASRRDSTYMEQYF
>.|TRBJ2-5|TRBV12-3/TRBV12-4|many
TGTGCCAGCAGTACCCGGGGGGCACAAGAGACCCAGTACTTC
CASSTRGAQETQYF
>TRBD1|TRBJ1-2|TRBV2|.
TGTGCCAGCAGAGAAATGACAGGGAGGGATGGCTACACCTTC
CASREMTGRDGYTF
>.|TRBJ1-2|TRBV6-1|.
TGTGCCAGCAGTGAAGCAGGGAGGAACTATGGCTACACCTTC
CASSEAGRNYGYTF
>TRBD1|TRBJ2-7|TRBV27|few
TGTGCCAGCAGTTCAAACAGGGGGCATTTCGAGCAGTACTTC
CASSSNRGHFEQYF
>.|TRBJ1-6|TRBV5-1|.
TGCGCCAGCAGCTTGTTGTCAGGTCATAATTCACCCCTCCACTTT
CASSLLSGHNSPLHF
>.|TRBJ2-1|TRBV6-2/TRBV6-3|few
TGTGCCAGCAGTTACGAGGGCAGGGGAAGCTACAATGAGCAGTTCTTC
CASSYEGRGSYNEQFF
>TRBD1|TRBJ1-1|TRBV5-1|.
TGCGCCAGCAGCTTTCAGGGGGAAACTGAAGCTTTCTTT
CASSFQGETEAFF
>.|TRBJ2-7|TRBV21-1|.
TGTGCCAGCAGCGTACCCGGGCCAATTTTAGCCCGCAGCTGTTACGAGCAGTACTTC
CASSVPGPILARSCYEQYF
>TRBD1|TRBJ1-1|TRBV15|few
TGTGCCACTACGCCAGGGGGTGGTTATGACACTGAAGCTTTCTTT
CATTPGGGYDTEAFF
>.|TRBJ2-7|TRBV12-3/TRBV12-4|.
TGTGCCAGCAGCCCCGAGGGGAGCGAGCAGTACTTC
CASSPEGSEQYF
>TRBD2|TRBJ2-7|TRBV19|.
TGTGCCAGTAGTATGAGACTAGCGGGCAGCTCCTACGAGCAGTACTTC
CASSMRLAGSSYEQYF
>TRBD2|TRBJ2-3|TRBV6-5|.
TGCGCCAGCAGTTACCAAGGGACCACCGGGACTAGCGGGAGTAGGGGCACAGATACGCAGTATTTT
CASSYQGTTGTSGSRGTDTQYF
>.|TRBJ2-6|TRBV10-3|few
TGTGCCATCAGAATCGGGGGCTCTGGGGCCAACGTCCTGACTTTC
CAIRIGGSGANVLTF
>TRBD2|TRBJ2-1|TRBV2|.
TGTGCCAGCCGCAGGACTAGCGGGAGTCAAGATGAGCAGTTCTTC
CASRRTSGSQDEQFF
>TRBD1|TRBJ2-4|TRBV9|.
TGTGCCAGCAGCATAGAGGGGGCGGGAGCCAAAAACATTCAGTACTTC
CASSIEGAGAKNIQYF
>TRBD1|TRBJ1-2|TRBV5-5|.
TGTGCCAGCAGCTGGGACAGGATTAACTATGGCTACACCTTC
CASSWDRINYGYTF
>TRBD2|TRBJ2-1|TRBV27|.
TGTGCCAGCAGCCAAGATAGCGGGGGCACCTACAATGAGCAGTTCTTC
CASSQDSGGTYNEQFF
>.|TRBJ2-7|TRBV3-1|.
TGTGCCAGCAGCCAAGTTGGTCGGGGGATCGCCTACGAGCAGTACTTC
CASSQVGRGIAYEQYF
>.|TRBJ1-2|TRBV12-3/TRBV12-4|.
TGTGCCAGCAGTCAGCGCAGGGGCCAAGGAACTCGCAATGGCTACACCTTC
CASSQRRGQGTRNGYTF
>TRBD2|TRBJ2-1|TRBV11-3|.
TGTGCCAGCAGCTTAGGGAGGACTAGCGGGAGTATTGGGAATGAGCAGTTCTTC
CASSLGRTSGSIGNEQFF
>TRBD2|TRBJ2-3|TRBV20-1|.
TGCAGTGCTAGCCGAGCGGGAGGGGTAGATACGCAGTATTTT
CSASRAGGVDTQYF
>TRBD2|TRBJ2-1|TRBV20-1|few
TGCAGTGCAAGCCGCAGGGTAGCGGGGGGTTTCGGGCAGTTCTTC
CSASRRVAGGFGQFF
>TRBD1|TRBJ2-1|TRBV7-8|.
TGTGCCAGCAGCTTATCAATGCGACAGGGGGCTTTAGGGAGAATCAATGAGCGGTTCTTC
CASSLSMRQGALGRINERFF
>TRBD2|TRBJ2-7|TRBV6-2/TRBV6-3|.
TGTGCCAGCAGTTATTCGTCCGGGCGGGAGTATGACTACGAGCAGTACTTC
CASSYSSGREYDYEQYF
>TRBD2|TRBJ2-6|TRBV11-2|.
TGTGCCAGCAGCTTGACAGCGGGGGACTCTGGGGCCAACGTCCTGACTTTC
CASSLTAGDSGANVLTF
>.|TRBJ1-1|TRBV20-1|few
TGCAGTGCTAGAGATTCATCACACATTCCCGTTACTGAAGCTTTCTTT
CSARDSSHIPVTEAFF
>TRBD2|TRBJ2-5|TRBV20-1|.
TGCAGTGCTAGAGATTCTAGCGGGGGGCAAGAGACCCAGTACTTC
CSARDSSGGQETQYF
>.|TRBJ1-2|TRBV20-1|few
TGCAGTGCCCGGAACCGAAACTTTGGCGGCTACACCTTC
CSARNRNFGGYTF